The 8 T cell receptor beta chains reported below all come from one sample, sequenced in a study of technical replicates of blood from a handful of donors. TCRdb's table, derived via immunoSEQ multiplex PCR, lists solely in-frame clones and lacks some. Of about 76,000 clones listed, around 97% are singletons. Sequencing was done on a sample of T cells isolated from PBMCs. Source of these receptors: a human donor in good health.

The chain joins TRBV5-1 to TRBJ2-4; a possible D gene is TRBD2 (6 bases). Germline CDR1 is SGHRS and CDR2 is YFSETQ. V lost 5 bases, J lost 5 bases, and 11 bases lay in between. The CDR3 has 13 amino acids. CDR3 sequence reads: CASSLPGENIQYF. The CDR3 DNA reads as TGCGCCAGCAGTCTACCGGGGGAAAACATTCAGTACTTC.

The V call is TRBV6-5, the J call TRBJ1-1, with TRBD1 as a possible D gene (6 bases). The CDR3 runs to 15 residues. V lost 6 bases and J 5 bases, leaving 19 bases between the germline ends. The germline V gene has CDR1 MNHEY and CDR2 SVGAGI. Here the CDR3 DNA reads TGTGCCAGCAGGTACCCTAGGGGGGGTCGGACTGAAGCTTTCTTT. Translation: CASRYPRGGRTEAFF.

CDR3 loop: CASSQVVDTQYF. CDR3 coding DNA: TGCGCCAGCAGCCAAGTCGTAGATACGCAGTATTTT. The J gene is TRBJ2-3, the V gene TRBV4-1; D is ambiguous. V was trimmed by 1 base and J by 5 bases, leaving 4 bases between them. Germline V CDR1 and CDR2: MGHRA, YSYEKL. The CDR3 has 12 residues.

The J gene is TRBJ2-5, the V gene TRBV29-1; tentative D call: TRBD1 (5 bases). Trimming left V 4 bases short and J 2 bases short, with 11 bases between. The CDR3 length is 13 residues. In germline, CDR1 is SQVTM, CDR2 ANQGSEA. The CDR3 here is CSVGWGGQETQYF. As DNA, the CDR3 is TGCAGCGTTGGTTGGGGCGGTCAAGAGACCCAGTACTTC.

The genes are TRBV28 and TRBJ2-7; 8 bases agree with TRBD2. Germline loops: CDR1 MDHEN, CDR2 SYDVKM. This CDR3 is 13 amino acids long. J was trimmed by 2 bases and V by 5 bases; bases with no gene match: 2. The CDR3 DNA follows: TGTGCCAGCAGTGGGGGACTAGCCTACGAGCAGTACTTC. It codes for CASSGGLAYEQYF.

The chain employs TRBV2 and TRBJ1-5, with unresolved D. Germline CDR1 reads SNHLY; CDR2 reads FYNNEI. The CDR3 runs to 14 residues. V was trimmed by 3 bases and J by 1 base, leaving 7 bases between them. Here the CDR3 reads CASSDRISNQPQHF. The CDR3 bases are TGTGCCAGCAGTGACAGGATAAGCAATCAGCCCCAGCATTTT.

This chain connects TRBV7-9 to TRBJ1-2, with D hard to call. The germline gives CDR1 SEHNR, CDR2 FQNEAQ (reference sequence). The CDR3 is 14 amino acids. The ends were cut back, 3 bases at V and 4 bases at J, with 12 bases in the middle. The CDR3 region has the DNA TGTGCCAGCAGCTTGCCTGGAGAGATCTATGGCTACACCTTC. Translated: CASSLPGEIYGYTF.

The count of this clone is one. CDR3 region: CASSIGGSNYGYTF. CDR3 bases: TGTGCCAGCAGTATAGGAGGTTCTAACTATGGCTACACCTTC. The chain uses TRBV7-9 and TRBJ1-2; no definite D call. V shed 6 bases and J shed 0 bases, with 11 bases lying between them. The germline gives CDR1 SEHNR, CDR2 FQNEAQ (reference sequence). The CDR3 length is 14 residues. Together with reference TRBV7-9 and TRBJ1-2, the CDR3 gives the full variable domain: DTGVSQNPRHKITKRGQNVTFRCDPISEHNRLYWYRQTLGQGPEFLTYFQNEAQLEKSRLLSDRFSAERPKGSFSTLEIQRTEQGDSAMYLCASSIGGSNYGYTFGSGTRLTVV.